This record covers a single T cell receptor (beta chain). The target antigen is unknown. Single viable CD3+CD4+CD8-CD45RO+ cells were sorted as the memory CD4+ T cells. This record belongs to a study of memory CD4+ T cells and cytomegalovirus serostatus. About the research overall: Healthy Belgian adult donors included roughly ten CMV-positive and some 24 CMV-negative people. Findings and limits, study-wide: 67 of 164 known CMV-associated TCRbeta sequences appeared in CD4+ memory. The CMV-associated TCR signature appears largely within the CD4+ memory repertoire.

Clones were read by immunoSEQ multiplex PCR, and TCRdb kept only the in-frame ones, dropping some. The sample has 40,000 to 50,000 clones, 60% to 80% seen once. The J segment lost 1 base and the V segment lost 10 bases, leaving 2 bases of the junction unmatched. CDR1 and CDR2 from the germline V gene are ENHRY and SYGVKD. The CDR3 length is 12 residues. The chain carries TRBV10-3 and TRBJ2-3; TRBD2 matches 7 bases. The sequenced sample was memory CD4+ T cells from blood. The receptor's source is an adult in good health and CMV-seronegative. The CDR3 loop reads CATSGGTDTQYF. As DNA, the CDR3 is TGTGCCACCAGCGGGGGCACAGATACGCAGTATTTT.